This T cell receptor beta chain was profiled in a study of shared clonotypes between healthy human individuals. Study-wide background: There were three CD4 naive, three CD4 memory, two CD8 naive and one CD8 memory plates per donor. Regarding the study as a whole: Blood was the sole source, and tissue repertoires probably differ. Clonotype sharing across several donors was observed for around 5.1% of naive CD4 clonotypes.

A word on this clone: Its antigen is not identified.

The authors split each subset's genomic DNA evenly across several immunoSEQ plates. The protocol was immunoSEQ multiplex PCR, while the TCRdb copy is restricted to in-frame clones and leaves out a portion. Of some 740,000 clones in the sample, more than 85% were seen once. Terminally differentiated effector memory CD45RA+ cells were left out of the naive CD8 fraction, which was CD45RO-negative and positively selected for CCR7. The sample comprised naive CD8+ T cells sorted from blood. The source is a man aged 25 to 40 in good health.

CDR3 nucleotide sequence: TGCGCCAGCAGCCAAGAGCAAACGGTGCGGGACTATGGCTACACCTTC. Translated, it gives CASSQEQTVRDYGYTF. The chain carries TRBV4-3 and TRBJ1-2; D is unclear. Trimming left V 0 bases short and J 3 bases short, with 14 bases between. CDR1 LGHNA and CDR2 YSLEER come from the germline V gene. The CDR3 loop spans 16 amino acids.